Listed below are T cell receptor beta chains from one sample, sequenced in a study of CD8 T cells in ankylosing spondylitis. TCRdb re-called the 5' RACE reads with MiXCR, one entry per CDR3 protein. The top ten hold about 0.94% of the sample, which has about 440,000 distinct CDR3 sequences, over 15% seen once. The sample was blood, either unsorted or a sorted T cell fraction (not recorded which). These receptors were obtained from a male donor with ankylosing spondylitis. CDR3s include the opening cysteine and the closing phenylalanine or tryptophan. The D gene is left open where the match is weak. Where a row states a size, it is once, few, many or the class of an expanded clone; other rows omit it.

D,length,J,V,size,DNA,CDR3
-,16,TRBJ2-1,TRBV11-1,-,TGTGCCAGCAGCTTGGGTGCTTCGACTACCGACAATGAGCAGTTCTTC,CASSLGASTTDNEQFF
-,13,TRBJ1-2,TRBV20-1,-,TGCAGTGCTAGAATCAGGGGTGGGAATGGCTACACCTTC,CSARIRGGNGYTF
TRBD1,15,TRBJ2-1,TRBV20-1,few,TGCAGTGCTAGAGGCGACAGGGGCCCCTACAATGAGCAGTTCTTC,CSARGDRGPYNEQFF
-,16,TRBJ2-1,TRBV4-1,many,TGCGCCAGCAGCCAAGATTGGGGGGTCTCCTACAATGAGCAGTTCTTC,CASSQDWGVSYNEQFF
-,16,TRBJ1-5,TRBV15,-,TGTGCCACCAGCAGAGACGACCCTTATAGCAATCAGCCCCAGCATTTT,CATSRDDPYSNQPQHF
TRBD2,15,TRBJ2-5,TRBV5-1,-,TGCGCCAGCAGCCCATCCGGCGGGAGTTGGGAGACCCAGTACTTC,CASSPSGGSWETQYF
-,17,TRBJ1-4,TRBV11-3,-,TGTGCCAGCAGCTTAGGAGCTCCCAGGAGCCTTAATGAAAAACTGTTTTTT,CASSLGAPRSLNEKLFF
-,15,TRBJ1-1,TRBV28,-,TGTGCCAGCAGTTCTCCGAGCCCCGGGAACACTGAAGCTTTCTTT,CASSSPSPGNTEAFF
-,14,TRBJ1-2,TRBV3-1,-,TGTGCCAGCAGGGCTTCCCACTTGTCCTATGGCTACACCTTC,CASRASHLSYGYTF
-,15,TRBJ1-5,TRBV5-1,many,TGCGCCAGCAGCTTGGGGCCGGAAGATAATCAGCCCCAGCATTTT,CASSLGPEDNQPQHF
-,13,TRBJ2-7,TRBV4-1,-,TGCGCCAGCAGCCAAGACGAATTCTACGAGCAGTACTTC,CASSQDEFYEQYF
-,14,TRBJ1-6,TRBV9,few,TGTGCCAGCAGCGCCGACTGGGGGGGCTCACCCCTCCACTTT,CASSADWGGSPLHF
TRBD1,16,TRBJ1-6,TRBV20-1,-,TGCAGTGCTAGATTCAGCCGGGACAGCGACAATTCACCCCTCCACTTT,CSARFSRDSDNSPLHF
TRBD1,18,TRBJ1-6,TRBV15,-,TGTGCCACCAGCAGAGATTTTCAGTATGGGACAGGGGTTTCACCCCTCCACTTT,CATSRDFQYGTGVSPLHF
TRBD1,15,TRBJ1-3,TRBV5-1,-,TGCGCCAGCAGCTCACAGGGGGCCCCTGGAAACACCATATATTTT,CASSSQGAPGNTIYF
TRBD1,13,TRBJ2-7,TRBV5-1,many,TGCGCCAGCAGCCGGGACAGTACCTACGAGCAGTACTTC,CASSRDSTYEQYF
-,16,TRBJ2-7,TRBV7-2,-,TGTGCCAGCAGCTTAAGCGGAGCGGGCAGCTCCTACGAGCAGTACTTC,CASSLSGAGSSYEQYF
-,16,TRBJ1-3,TRBV6-5,-,TGTGCCAGCAGACTAGACAGCCTCCTCTCTGGAAACACCATATATTTT,CASRLDSLLSGNTIYF